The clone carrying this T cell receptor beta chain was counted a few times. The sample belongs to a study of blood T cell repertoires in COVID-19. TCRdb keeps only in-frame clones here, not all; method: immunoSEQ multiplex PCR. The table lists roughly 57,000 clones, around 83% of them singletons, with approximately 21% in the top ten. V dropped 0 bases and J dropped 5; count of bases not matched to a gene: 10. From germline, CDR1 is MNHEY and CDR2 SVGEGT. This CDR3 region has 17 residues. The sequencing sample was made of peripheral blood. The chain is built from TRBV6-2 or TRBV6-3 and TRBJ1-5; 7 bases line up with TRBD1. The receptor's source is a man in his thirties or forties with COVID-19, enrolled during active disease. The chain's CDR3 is CASSYSGWQGGDQPQHF. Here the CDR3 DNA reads TGTGCCAGCAGTTACTCGGGTTGGCAGGGGGGTGATCAGCCCCAGCATTTT.